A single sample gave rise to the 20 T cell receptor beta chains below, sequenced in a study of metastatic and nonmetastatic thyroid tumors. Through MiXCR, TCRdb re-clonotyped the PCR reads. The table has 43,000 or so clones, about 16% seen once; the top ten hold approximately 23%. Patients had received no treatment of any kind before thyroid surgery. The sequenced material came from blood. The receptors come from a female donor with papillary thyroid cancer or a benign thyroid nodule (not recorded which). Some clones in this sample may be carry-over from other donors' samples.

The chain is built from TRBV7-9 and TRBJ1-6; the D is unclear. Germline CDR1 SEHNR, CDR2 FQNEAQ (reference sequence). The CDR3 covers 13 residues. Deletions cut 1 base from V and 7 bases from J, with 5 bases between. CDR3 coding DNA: TGTGCCAGCAGCTTAGACGGAAATTCACCCCTCCACTTT. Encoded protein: CASSLDGNSPLHF.

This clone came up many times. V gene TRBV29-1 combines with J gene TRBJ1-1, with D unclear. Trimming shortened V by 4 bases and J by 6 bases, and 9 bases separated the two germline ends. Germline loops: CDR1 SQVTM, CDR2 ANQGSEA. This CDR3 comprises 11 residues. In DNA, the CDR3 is TGCAGCGTTGTTACGGGGTCTGAAGCTTTCTTT. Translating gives CSVVTGSEAFF.

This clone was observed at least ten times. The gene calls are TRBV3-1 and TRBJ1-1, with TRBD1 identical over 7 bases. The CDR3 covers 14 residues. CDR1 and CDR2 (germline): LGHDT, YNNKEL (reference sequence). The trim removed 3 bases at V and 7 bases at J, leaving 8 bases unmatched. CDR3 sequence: CASSHNTGELEAFF. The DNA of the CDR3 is TGTGCCAGCAGCCATAATACAGGGGAACTTGAAGCTTTCTTT.

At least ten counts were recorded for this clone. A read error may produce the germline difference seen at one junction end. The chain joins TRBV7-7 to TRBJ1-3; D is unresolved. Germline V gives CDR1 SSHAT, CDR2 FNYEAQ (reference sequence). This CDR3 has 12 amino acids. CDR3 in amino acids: CASSLQGNTIYF. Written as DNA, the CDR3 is TGTGCTAGCAGCTTACAGGGAAACACCATATATTTT.

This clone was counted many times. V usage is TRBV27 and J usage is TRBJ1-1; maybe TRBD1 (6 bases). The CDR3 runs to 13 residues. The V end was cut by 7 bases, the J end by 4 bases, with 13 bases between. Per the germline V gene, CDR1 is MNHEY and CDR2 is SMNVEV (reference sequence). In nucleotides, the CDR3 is TGTGCCAGCACCCTCACGACAGGCACTGAAGCTTTCTTT. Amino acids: CASTLTTGTEAFF.

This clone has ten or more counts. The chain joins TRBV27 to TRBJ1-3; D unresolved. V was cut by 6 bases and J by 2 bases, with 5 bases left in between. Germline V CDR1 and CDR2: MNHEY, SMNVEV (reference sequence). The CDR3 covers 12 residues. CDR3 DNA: TGTGCCAGCAGGTCAGCTGGAAACACCATATATTTT. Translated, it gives CASRSAGNTIYF.

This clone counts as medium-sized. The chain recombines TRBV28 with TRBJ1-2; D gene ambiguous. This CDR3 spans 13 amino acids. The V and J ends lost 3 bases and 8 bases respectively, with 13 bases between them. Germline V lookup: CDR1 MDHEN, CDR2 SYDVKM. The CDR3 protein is CASSFTGNSGYTF. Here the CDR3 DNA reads TGTGCCAGCAGTTTTACTGGGAATAGCGGCTACACCTTC.

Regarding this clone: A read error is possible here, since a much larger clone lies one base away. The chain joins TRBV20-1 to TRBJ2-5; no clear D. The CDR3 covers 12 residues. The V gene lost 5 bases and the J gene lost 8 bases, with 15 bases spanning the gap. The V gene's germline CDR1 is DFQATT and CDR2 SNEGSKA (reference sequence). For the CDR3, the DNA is TGCAGTGCTGGCAGCCACCGAGATACCCAGTACTTC. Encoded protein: CSAGSHRDTQYF.

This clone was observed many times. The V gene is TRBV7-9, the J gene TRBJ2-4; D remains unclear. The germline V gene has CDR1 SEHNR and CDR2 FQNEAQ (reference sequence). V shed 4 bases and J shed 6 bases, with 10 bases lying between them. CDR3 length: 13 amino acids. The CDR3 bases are TGTGCCAGCAGCTCAATAGCTGGAAACATTCAGTACTTC. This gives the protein CASSSIAGNIQYF.

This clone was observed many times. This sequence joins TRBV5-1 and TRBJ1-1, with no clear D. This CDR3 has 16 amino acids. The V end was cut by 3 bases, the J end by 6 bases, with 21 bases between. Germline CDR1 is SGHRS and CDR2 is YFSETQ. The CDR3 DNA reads TGCGCCAGCAGCTCCACGGGGAGTGGGAAGATTGCTGAAGCTTTCTTT. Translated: CASSSTGSGKIAEAFF.

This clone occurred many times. In DNA, the CDR3 is TGTGCCAGCAGTGAATTTCAGGGTCTCTATGGCTACACCTTC. As protein: CASSEFQGLYGYTF. J is TRBJ1-2 and V is TRBV2, with D tentatively TRBD1 (5 bases). The CDR3 contains 14 residues. The V end lost 2 bases, the J end lost 4 bases, and 11 bases lay between the germline ends. Germline V gene lookup returns CDR1 SNHLY and CDR2 FYNNEI. Supplemented by reference TRBV2 and TRBJ1-2, the full variable domain reads EPEVTQTPSHQVTQMGQEVILRCVPISNHLYFYWYRQILGQKVEFLVSFYNNEISEKSEIFDDQFSVERPDGSNFTLKIRSTKLEDSAMYFCASSEFQGLYGYTFGSGTRLTVV.

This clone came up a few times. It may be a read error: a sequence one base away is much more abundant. CDR3 region: CSASDVSYEQYF. The CDR3 bases are TGCAGTGCTTCGGACGTTTCCTACGAGCAGTACTTC. This chain links TRBV20-1 with TRBJ2-7; unclear D gene. The germline V gene has CDR1 DFQATT and CDR2 SNEGSKA (reference sequence). The CDR3 covers 12 residues. Deletions cut 5 bases from V and 1 base from J, with 9 bases between.

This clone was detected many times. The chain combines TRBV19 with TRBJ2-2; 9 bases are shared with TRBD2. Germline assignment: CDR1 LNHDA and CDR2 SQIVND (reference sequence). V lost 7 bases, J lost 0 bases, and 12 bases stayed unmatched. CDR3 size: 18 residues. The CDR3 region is CASTTAGLAGTNTGELFF. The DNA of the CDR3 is TGTGCCAGTACCACCGCCGGGCTAGCGGGGACGAACACCGGGGAGCTGTTTTTT.

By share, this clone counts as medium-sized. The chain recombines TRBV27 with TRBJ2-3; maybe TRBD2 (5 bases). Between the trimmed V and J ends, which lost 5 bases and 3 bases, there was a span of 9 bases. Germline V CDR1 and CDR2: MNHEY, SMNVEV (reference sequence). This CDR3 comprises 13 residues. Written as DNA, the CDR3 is TGTGCCAGCAGTGGAGGTTTGACAGATACGCAGTATTTT. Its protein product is CASSGGLTDTQYF.

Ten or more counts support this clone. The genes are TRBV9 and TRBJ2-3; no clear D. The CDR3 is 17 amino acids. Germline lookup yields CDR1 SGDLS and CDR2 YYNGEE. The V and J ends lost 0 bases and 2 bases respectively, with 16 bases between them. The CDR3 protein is CASSVGISEWDTDTQYF. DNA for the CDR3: TGTGCCAGCAGCGTAGGAATATCGGAGTGGGACACAGATACGCAGTATTTT.

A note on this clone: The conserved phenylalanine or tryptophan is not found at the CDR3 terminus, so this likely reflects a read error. The CDR3 DNA follows: TGTGCCAGCAGTCCTCTGACAGGGGGGAAAGCTTTCATT. It is translated as CASSPLTGGKAFI. The chain is built from TRBV25-1 and TRBJ1-1; 9 bases line up with TRBD1. In germline, CDR1 is MGHDK, CDR2 SYGVNS. The trim removed 5 bases at V and 9 bases at J, leaving 7 bases unmatched. The CDR3 totals 13 residues.

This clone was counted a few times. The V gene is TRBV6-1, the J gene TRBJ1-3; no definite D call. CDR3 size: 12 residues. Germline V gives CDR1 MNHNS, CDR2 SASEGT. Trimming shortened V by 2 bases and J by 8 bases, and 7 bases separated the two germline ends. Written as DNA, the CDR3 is TGTGCCAGCAGTGAATTGATGCACACCATATATTTT. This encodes CASSELMHTIYF.

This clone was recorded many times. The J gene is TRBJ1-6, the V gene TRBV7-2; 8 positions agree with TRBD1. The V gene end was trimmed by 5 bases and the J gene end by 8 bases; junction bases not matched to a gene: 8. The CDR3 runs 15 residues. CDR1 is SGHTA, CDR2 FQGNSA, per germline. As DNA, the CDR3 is TGTGCCAGCAGCACCGGACAGGGAGGGGATTCACCCCTCCACTTT. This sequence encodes CASSTGQGGDSPLHF.

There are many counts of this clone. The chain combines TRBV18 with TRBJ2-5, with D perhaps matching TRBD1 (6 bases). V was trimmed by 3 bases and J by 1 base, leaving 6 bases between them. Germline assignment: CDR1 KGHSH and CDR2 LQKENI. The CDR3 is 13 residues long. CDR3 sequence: CASSPDSQETQYF. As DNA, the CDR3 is TGTGCCAGCTCACCGGACAGCCAAGAGACCCAGTACTTC.

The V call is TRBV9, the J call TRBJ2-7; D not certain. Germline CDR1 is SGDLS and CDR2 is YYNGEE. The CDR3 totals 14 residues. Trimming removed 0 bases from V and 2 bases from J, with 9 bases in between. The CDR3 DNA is TGTGCCAGCAGCGTAGGTCCGGTGGCCTACGAGCAGTACTTC. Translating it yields CASSVGPVAYEQYF.